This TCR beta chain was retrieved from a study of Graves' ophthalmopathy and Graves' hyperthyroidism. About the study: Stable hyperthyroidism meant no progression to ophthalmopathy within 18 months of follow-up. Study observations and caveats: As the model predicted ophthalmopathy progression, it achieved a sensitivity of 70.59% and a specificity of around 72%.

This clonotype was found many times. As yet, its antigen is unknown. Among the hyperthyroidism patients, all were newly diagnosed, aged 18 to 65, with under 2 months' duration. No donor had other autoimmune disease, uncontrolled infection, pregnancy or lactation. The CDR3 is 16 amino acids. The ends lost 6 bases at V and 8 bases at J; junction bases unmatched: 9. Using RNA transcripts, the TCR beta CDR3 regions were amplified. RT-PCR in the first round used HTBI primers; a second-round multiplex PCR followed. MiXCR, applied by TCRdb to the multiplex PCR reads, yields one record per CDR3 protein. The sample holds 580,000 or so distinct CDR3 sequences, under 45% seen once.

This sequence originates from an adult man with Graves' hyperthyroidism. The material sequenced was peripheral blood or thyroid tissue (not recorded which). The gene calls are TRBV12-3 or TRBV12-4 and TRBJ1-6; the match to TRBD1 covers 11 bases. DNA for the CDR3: TGTGCCAGCAGCCCTGGGACAGGGGGTGCGCATTCACCCCTCCACTTT. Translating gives CASSPGTGGAHSPLHF.